This T cell receptor (beta chain) came from a study of T cells in Graves' hyperthyroidism and ophthalmopathy. As for the study in general: Pretreatment peripheral blood was obtained at initial diagnosis.

Authors of the study amplified TCR beta CDR3 regions from RNA transcripts. Carried out on the TCR CDR3, a first-round RT-PCR used the HTBI primer set. TCRdb processed the multiplex PCR reads anew with MiXCR; each CDR3 protein has one entry. The table includes about 360,000 distinct CDR3 sequences, approximately 13% detected once. This CDR3 has 15 amino acids. Germline CDR1 and CDR2: LNHDA and SQIVND (reference sequence). The J segment lost 6 bases and the V segment lost 8 bases, leaving 11 bases of the junction unmatched. This receptor was obtained from a woman younger than 30 with Graves' hyperthyroidism. The V gene is TRBV19, the J gene TRBJ2-3; 10 bases are a match to TRBD2. Sample: blood. The DNA of the CDR3 is TGTGCCAGTCGGGTGATAGCGGGGGGATCGGATACGCAGTATTTT. This codes for CASRVIAGGSDTQYF. Variable domain in full (rest from reference TRBV19 and TRBJ2-3): DGGITQSPKYLFRKEGQNVTLSCEQNLNHDAMYWYRQDPGQGLRLIYYSQIVNDFQKGDIAEGYSVSREKKESFPLTVTSAQKNPTAFYLCASRVIAGGSDTQYFGPGTRLTVL.